The table lists the clone carrying this T cell receptor beta chain with a few counts. Its target is unknown. This sample is part of a study of T-cell memory formation after mild COVID-19. Across the study: The study found TCR clusters largely donor specific. General study points: Mainly in CM and EM were contracting CD4+ clones; CD8+ were in EMRA.

TCRdb re-derived calls from the 5' RACE reads in MiXCR, one entry per CDR3 protein. Among 150,000 to 200,000 distinct CDR3 sequences listed, around 30% were seen once. This CDR3 contains 14 residues. The V segment lost 7 bases and the J segment 9 bases; nucleotides outside the gene matches: 14. The germline V gene has CDR1 MDHEN and CDR2 SYDVKM. The TCR comes from an adult woman who had mild COVID-19 (a few samples of this study predate the infection). Cell type and time point are not known. The sample was PBMCs or a T cell subset sorted from them (not recorded which). V and J are TRBV28 and TRBJ2-7; 8 bases align to TRBD1. The chain's CDR3 is CASNGQGSRRGQYF. The CDR3 nucleotides read TGTGCCAGCAACGGACAGGGCTCGCGACGGGGGCAGTACTTC.